This T cell receptor (beta chain) originates from a study of blood T cell repertoires in COVID-19. As for the study in general: The study drew acute and convalescent COVID-19 samples from the United States, Italy and Spain. PBMCs, B-cell-depleted T cells, or T cells were the source of the cDNA or gDNA that made up the material.

CDR1 and CDR2 (germline): SGHRS, YFSETQ. The CDR3 length is 15 residues. Trimming at V came to 0 bases and at J to 4 bases, leaving 1 base not matched to a gene. Sequencing was performed with immunoSEQ multiplex PCR; in TCRdb, only in-frame clones are kept and a portion is missing. In the table there are about 140,000 clones, approximately 87% of which are singletons. This clonotype originated in a woman aged 40-49 years with acute or convalescent COVID-19. Material: peripheral blood. The genes are TRBV5-1 and TRBJ1-6; TRBD1 aligns across 7 bases. This CDR3 reads CASSLAGQYNSPLHF. Written as DNA, the CDR3 is TGCGCCAGCAGCTTGGCGGGACAGTATAATTCACCCCTCCACTTT. The entire variable domain, with the rest obtained from reference TRBV5-1 and TRBJ1-6, is as follows: KAGVTQTPRYLIKTRGQQVTLSCSPISGHRSVSWYQQTPGQGLQFLFEYFSETQRNKGNFPGRFSGRQFSNSRSEMNVSTLELGDSALYLCASSLAGQYNSPLHFGNGTRLTVT.